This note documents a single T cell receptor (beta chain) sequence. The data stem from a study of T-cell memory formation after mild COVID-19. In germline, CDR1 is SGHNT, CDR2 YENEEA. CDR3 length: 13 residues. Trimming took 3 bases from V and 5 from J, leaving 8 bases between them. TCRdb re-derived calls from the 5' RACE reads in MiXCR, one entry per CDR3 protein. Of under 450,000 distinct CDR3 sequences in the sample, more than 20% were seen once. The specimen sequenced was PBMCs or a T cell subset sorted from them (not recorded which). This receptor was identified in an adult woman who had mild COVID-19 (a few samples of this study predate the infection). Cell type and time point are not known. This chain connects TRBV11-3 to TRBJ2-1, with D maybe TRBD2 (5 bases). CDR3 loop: CASSFERNNEQFF. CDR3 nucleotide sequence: TGTGCCAGCAGCTTTGAGCGGAACAATGAGCAGTTCTTC.